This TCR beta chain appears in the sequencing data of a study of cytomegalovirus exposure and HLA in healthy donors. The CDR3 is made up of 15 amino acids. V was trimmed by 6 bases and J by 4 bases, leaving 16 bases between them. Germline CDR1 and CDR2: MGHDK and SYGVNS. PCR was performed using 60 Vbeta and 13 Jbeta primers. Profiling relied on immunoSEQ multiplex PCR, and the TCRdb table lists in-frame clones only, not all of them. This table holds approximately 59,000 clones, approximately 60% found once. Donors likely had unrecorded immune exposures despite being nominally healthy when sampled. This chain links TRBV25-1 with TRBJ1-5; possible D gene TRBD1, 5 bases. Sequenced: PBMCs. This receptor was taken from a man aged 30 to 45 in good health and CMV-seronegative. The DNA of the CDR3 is TGTGCCAGCAGCAGCCAGGAGGGGCTTAATCAGCCCCAGCATTTT. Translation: CASSSQEGLNQPQHF.